This record covers a single TCR beta chain. Produced via immunoSEQ multiplex PCR; TCRdb's table is partial and in-frame only. The data show around 420,000 clones, 88% seen once. The data were obtained in a study of blood T cell repertoires in COVID-19. Study context: Nucleic acid was either cDNA or gDNA, and it came from T cells, B-cell-depleted T cells, or PBMCs.

The length of the CDR3 is 13 residues. V lost 5 bases and J lost 2, with 9 bases in between. The germline V gene has CDR1 MNHNS and CDR2 SASEGT. Participants' reported clinical history set cohort assignment. The sequence was obtained from a woman aged 40-49 years with acute COVID-19. The chain joins TRBV6-1 to TRBJ1-2; D is ambiguous. Sequencing was done on a sample of PBMCs or T cells enriched from blood (not recorded which). The CDR3 sequence is CASSYQENYGYTF. The CDR3 DNA sequence: TGTGCCAGCAGTTATCAGGAAAACTATGGCTACACCTTC.